This T cell receptor (beta chain) comes out of a study of cytomegalovirus exposure and HLA in healthy donors. The repertoire was sequenced with immunoSEQ multiplex PCR; TCRdb's copy has only in-frame clones and lacks some. This sample has roughly 56,000 clones, with 89% found just once. This clone was observed a handful of times. The ends were cut back, 0 bases at V and 6 bases at J, with 13 bases in the middle. This CDR3 region has 15 residues. Germline CDR1 SGDLS, CDR2 YYNGEE. The receptor was isolated from a woman aged 18-35 years in good health and CMV-seronegative. Material for sequencing was PBMCs. The chain uses TRBV9 and TRBJ1-5; the D gene is possibly TRBD1 (5 bases). CDR3 sequence (DNA): TGTGCCAGCAGCGTAGAACAGGATTGGGGTCAGCCCCAGCATTTT. Protein: CASSVEQDWGQPQHF.